This T cell receptor beta chain is drawn from a study of read filtering for tumor transcriptome and immune sequencing. Study context: Revised staging placed roughly 8 patients in R-ISS I, 15 to 20 in II, over 5 in III. The study's findings and limits: Correlation between methods rose after single-read clonotypes were removed. The CD138-negative fraction was mixed bone marrow immune cells, not pure T cells.

This CDR3 spans 12 amino acids. V was pared by 7 bases and J by 6 bases, with 7 bases of the junction left unmatched. Germline V gives CDR1 SQVTM, CDR2 ANQGSEA. The library was built from 400 ng RNA with molecular barcoded adaptors for alpha/delta and beta/gamma chains. TCRdb reanalysed the reads using MiXCR and keeps one entry per CDR3 protein. The sample has around 140,000 distinct CDR3 sequences, 13% seen once; the top ten hold 7% to 9%. This clonotype showed up many times. Its target is not known. This chain connects TRBV29-1 to TRBJ2-7; 9 bases are shared with TRBD2. Sequencing was carried out using a population of CD138-negative cells sorted from bone marrow. The receptor was derived from a donor at least 40 years old with multiple myeloma. The CDR3 is CSGSGLASEQYF. CDR3 DNA sequence: TGCAGCGGATCGGGACTAGCCTCCGAGCAGTACTTC.